This TCR beta chain was retrieved from a study of blood T cell repertoires in COVID-19 (dated by TCRdb to 2018 to 2020). Study-wide context: Samples covering the acute and convalescent phases of COVID-19 were provided by collaborators in the United States, Italy and Spain. Sample metadata almost always included a de-identified subject ID, COVID-19 status, age in years and sex. Deeply sampled blood TCRbeta repertoires from subjects exposed to, actively infected with, or recovered from COVID-19 were included in the dataset. The repertoires were released in a freely available public database intended as a resource for research on the immune response to SARS-CoV-2. The material from the prospective study consisted of cDNA or gDNA derived from T cells, B-cell-depleted T cells, or PBMCs. Samples came from the ongoing ImmuneRACE study (first 160 participants) plus 1,254 subjects from 6 global collaborators. Where HLA class I and class II types were available, the types were taken from metadata supplied by the sample provider, not from assay-based typing.

Trimming costs V 6 bases and J 8 bases, and their ends lie 18 bases apart. CDR3 length: 14 amino acids, cysteine to phenylalanine. Only CDR3 DNA is held: 42 bases, read in frame from base 1. CDR1 and CDR2 (MDHEN, SYDVKM) derive from the germline V gene. The paper's findings and limits, for the study overall: Clinical and demographic metadata were provided uncurated, with the amount varying by source and participant.

TCRbeta CDR3 regions were amplified from genomic DNA using the immunoSEQ Assay, a bias-controlled multiplex PCR. In the source study's methods: Within the assay, amplification of reference gene primers was used to estimate how many nucleated cells each sample contained. Sequence reads were collapsed and filtered to measure the absolute abundance of every unique TCRbeta CDR3 rearrangement. For each sample, productive Simpson clonality was calculated as the square root of Simpson's diversity index across productive rearrangements. TCRdb carries this immuneACCESS record with in-frame sequences only. Its versions omit some clonotypes, under half of them owing to an unresolved V gene in the studies checked, with the rest unexplained. Clonal size and the V and J genes are those of that table, whereas D and trimming came from the DNA. This sample comprises about 180,000 clones, 85% of them detected only once. 15% to 20% of the sample lies in the top ten.

As concerns this clone: The specificity of this receptor is unknown. No base quality information exists; no much larger clone differs at one position.

One collaborating source in Seattle enrolled patients during active infection and followed them longitudinally through the course of disease. Collaborating institutions collected whole blood in K2EDTA tubes following their own protocols. For TCRbeta analysis, collaborators shipped samples as frozen whole blood, isolated PBMCs, or DNA extracted from either of those sample types. The sample was peripheral blood. The V and J segments used are TRBV28 and TRBJ2-3; a weak D assignment points to TRBD2 (7 bases agree). The source is a person aged 65-85 years with COVID-19, enrolled during active disease. The DNA sequence is TGTGCCAGCAGCATAGGGGGGGTTGTTGTTACGCAGTATTTT. It is translated as CASSIGGVVVTQYF. Here the CDR3 is joined to the reference TRBV28 and TRBJ2-3 genes, and the full variable domain is: DVKVTQSSRYLVKRTGEKVFLECVQDMDHENMFWYRQDPGLGLRLIYFSYDVKMKEKGDIPEGYSVSREKKERFSLILESASTNQTSMYLCASSIGGVVVTQYFGPGTRLTVL.